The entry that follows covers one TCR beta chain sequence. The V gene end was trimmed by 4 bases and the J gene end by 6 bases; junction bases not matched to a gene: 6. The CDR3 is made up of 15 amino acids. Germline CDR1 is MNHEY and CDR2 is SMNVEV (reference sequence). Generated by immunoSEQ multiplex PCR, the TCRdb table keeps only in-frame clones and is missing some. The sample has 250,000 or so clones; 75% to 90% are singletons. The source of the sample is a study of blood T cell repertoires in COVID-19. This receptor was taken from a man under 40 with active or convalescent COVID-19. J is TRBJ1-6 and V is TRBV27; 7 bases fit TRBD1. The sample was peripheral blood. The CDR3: CASSWTGPANSPLHF. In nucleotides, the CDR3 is TGTGCCAGCAGTTGGACAGGACCCGCTAATTCACCCCTCCACTTT.